This TCR beta chain appears in the sequencing data of a study of identical twins. Findings and caveats of the study: Zero-insertion results could be subject to partial confounding by invariant MAIT and iNKT cells.

This clonotype was picked up a small number of times. What it binds is not known. Every sampled donor was Caucasian and healthy. TCRdb independently ran MiXCR on the 5' RACE reads; one entry per CDR3 protein. The sample has roughly 700,000 distinct CDR3 sequences, over 8.5% seen once. Germline CDR1 reads SGHAT; CDR2 reads FQNNGV. This CDR3 region has 14 residues. V gave up 5 bases and J gave up 6 bases, with 17 bases separating them. The sample also formed part of further work on yellow fever vaccine responses in identical twins.

This sequence was found in a woman in her late teens or twenties in good health. The sequenced material came from PBMCs. J is TRBJ2-7 and V is TRBV11-2; D might be TRBD1 (6 bases). CDR3 protein: CASSQARGRPEQYF. The CDR3 DNA sequence: TGTGCCAGCAGCCAAGCCAGGGGCCGACCCGAGCAGTACTTC.